A selection of T cell receptor beta chains follows, all from one sample in a study of blood T cell repertoires in COVID-19. Clones were read by immunoSEQ multiplex PCR, and TCRdb kept only the in-frame ones, dropping some. The profile shows 56,000 or so clones, 88% of them singletons. Source material: peripheral blood. The receptors shown here come from an elderly woman with active COVID-19. Each CDR3 is given with its conserved first and last residue. The order of the fields is clone size, D gene, CDR3 length, V gene, J gene, CDR3 DNA, CDR3 protein. The D gene is left open where the match is weak. Only part of the rows carry a size: once, few, many, or a class if the clone is expanded.

clone size: .; D gene: TRBD2; CDR3 length: 16; V gene: TRBV30; J gene: TRBJ2-5; CDR3 DNA: TGTGCCTGGAGTAAACGGGATAGCGGGGACCAAGAGACCCAGTACTTC; CDR3 protein: CAWSKRDSGDQETQYF
clone size: .; D gene: TRBD2; CDR3 length: 15; V gene: TRBV7-6; J gene: TRBJ2-7; CDR3 DNA: TGTGCCAGCAGCTCCCCCGGGAGGTTGAAAAGTGAGCAGTACTTC; CDR3 protein: CASSSPGRLKSEQYF
clone size: .; D gene: TRBD1; CDR3 length: 14; V gene: TRBV5-5; J gene: TRBJ1-5; CDR3 DNA: TGTGCCAGCAGCGCAGGGACAGTCAATCAGCCCCAGCATTTT; CDR3 protein: CASSAGTVNQPQHF
clone size: .; D gene: .; CDR3 length: 13; V gene: TRBV7-2; J gene: TRBJ1-1; CDR3 DNA: TGTGCCAGCAGCTTCGCAGGGAACACTGAAGCTTTCTTT; CDR3 protein: CASSFAGNTEAFF
clone size: .; D gene: .; CDR3 length: 12; V gene: TRBV10-3; J gene: TRBJ2-7; CDR3 DNA: TGTGCCATCTTTGAAGGGGGATACGAGCAGTACTTC; CDR3 protein: CAIFEGGYEQYF
clone size: .; D gene: .; CDR3 length: 13; V gene: TRBV28; J gene: TRBJ2-7; CDR3 DNA: TGTGCCAGCAGTCTAGGGGTGTATTACGAGCAGTACTTC; CDR3 protein: CASSLGVYYEQYF
clone size: many; D gene: TRBD1; CDR3 length: 15; V gene: TRBV7-9; J gene: TRBJ1-6; CDR3 DNA: TGTGCCAGCAGCCCCGGGACAGGGAGGGAATCACCCCTCCACTTT; CDR3 protein: CASSPGTGRESPLHF
clone size: .; D gene: TRBD1; CDR3 length: 15; V gene: TRBV7-9; J gene: TRBJ1-1; CDR3 DNA: TGTGCCAGCAGGTATACAGGGGCCCAGAGGGCTGAAGCTTTCTTT; CDR3 protein: CASRYTGAQRAEAFF
clone size: once; D gene: TRBD1; CDR3 length: 15; V gene: TRBV7-9; J gene: TRBJ1-3; CDR3 DNA: TGTGCCAGCGGGGACAGGCGAGTCTCTGGAAACACCATATATTTT; CDR3 protein: CASGDRRVSGNTIYF
clone size: .; D gene: TRBD2; CDR3 length: 18; V gene: TRBV7-3; J gene: TRBJ2-1; CDR3 DNA: TGTGCCAGCAGCGTTAGCGGGGGGCGACTTGCTCCCTACAATGAGCAGTTCTTC; CDR3 protein: CASSVSGGRLAPYNEQFF
clone size: .; D gene: .; CDR3 length: 13; V gene: TRBV7-2; J gene: TRBJ1-3; CDR3 DNA: TGTGCCAGCAGCTTAGGGCCCTGGTACACCATATATTTT; CDR3 protein: CASSLGPWYTIYF
clone size: once; D gene: .; CDR3 length: 14; V gene: TRBV18; J gene: TRBJ1-1; CDR3 DNA: TGTGCCAGCTCACCAAACGGAGTGAACACTGAAGCTTTCTTT; CDR3 protein: CASSPNGVNTEAFF
clone size: few; D gene: TRBD2; CDR3 length: 16; V gene: TRBV6-5; J gene: TRBJ2-5; CDR3 DNA: TGTGCCAGCAGTTTCTCACCTCTAGCGGGGGAAGAGACCCAGTACTTC; CDR3 protein: CASSFSPLAGEETQYF
clone size: .; D gene: TRBD1; CDR3 length: 17; V gene: TRBV9; J gene: TRBJ2-1; CDR3 DNA: TGTGCCAGCAGCGTCCGGGGAGACAGGGTCTCCTACAATGAGCAGTTCTTC; CDR3 protein: CASSVRGDRVSYNEQFF
clone size: .; D gene: .; CDR3 length: 16; V gene: TRBV5-5; J gene: TRBJ2-2; CDR3 DNA: TGTGCCAGCAGCCTCGGAGACGGATTCCCCACCGGGGAGCTGTTTTTT; CDR3 protein: CASSLGDGFPTGELFF
clone size: once; D gene: TRBD2; CDR3 length: 15; V gene: TRBV6-2/TRBV6-3; J gene: TRBJ2-4; CDR3 DNA: TGTGCCAGCAGTTACTTTAGCGGGACCAAAAACATTCAGTACTTC; CDR3 protein: CASSYFSGTKNIQYF
clone size: .; D gene: TRBD1; CDR3 length: 14; V gene: TRBV6-5; J gene: TRBJ2-7; CDR3 DNA: TGTGCCAGCAGGGGGACAGGGGGTGTCCACGAGCAGTACTTC; CDR3 protein: CASRGTGGVHEQYF
clone size: .; D gene: .; CDR3 length: 11; V gene: TRBV6-5; J gene: TRBJ2-5; CDR3 DNA: TGTGCCAGCATTCGAGGAGAGACCCAGTACTTC; CDR3 protein: CASIRGETQYF
clone size: .; D gene: .; CDR3 length: 15; V gene: TRBV5-4; J gene: TRBJ1-2; CDR3 DNA: TGTGCCAGCAGCCACCGGGGCCAGGGAGGGATTGGCTACACCTTC; CDR3 protein: CASSHRGQGGIGYTF
clone size: .; D gene: .; CDR3 length: 12; V gene: TRBV29-1; J gene: TRBJ2-1; CDR3 DNA: TGCAGCGTTGATACCGGGAGCAATGAGCAGTTCTTC; CDR3 protein: CSVDTGSNEQFF
clone size: .; D gene: .; CDR3 length: 13; V gene: TRBV19; J gene: TRBJ2-1; CDR3 DNA: TGTGCCAGTAGTAATCAGGCTGGCCTGGAGCAGTTCTTC; CDR3 protein: CASSNQAGLEQFF
clone size: .; D gene: TRBD1; CDR3 length: 13; V gene: TRBV5-4; J gene: TRBJ2-7; CDR3 DNA: TGTGCCAGCAGCTTTGACAGGGGTGGAGAGCAGTACTTC; CDR3 protein: CASSFDRGGEQYF
clone size: .; D gene: TRBD1; CDR3 length: 16; V gene: TRBV4-2; J gene: TRBJ1-2; CDR3 DNA: TGTGCCAGCAGCCAAGGCGGGACAGGGCTGTTCTATGGCTACACCTTC; CDR3 protein: CASSQGGTGLFYGYTF
clone size: .; D gene: .; CDR3 length: 15; V gene: TRBV5-1; J gene: TRBJ2-1; CDR3 DNA: TGCGCCAGCAGCTTGGACCTACTAGTGGCAAATGAGCAGTTCTTC; CDR3 protein: CASSLDLLVANEQFF
clone size: .; D gene: .; CDR3 length: 14; V gene: TRBV27; J gene: TRBJ2-7; CDR3 DNA: TGTGCCAGCGCTAGGCAGGGCTCAACCTTGGGGCAGTACTTC; CDR3 protein: CASARQGSTLGQYF
clone size: .; D gene: .; CDR3 length: 13; V gene: TRBV5-1; J gene: TRBJ2-7; CDR3 DNA: TGCGCCAGCAGCTGGGAGATCTCCTACGAGCAGTACTTC; CDR3 protein: CASSWEISYEQYF
clone size: .; D gene: .; CDR3 length: 15; V gene: TRBV18; J gene: TRBJ1-1; CDR3 DNA: TGTGCCAGCTCACTCGCACAGGGTTTGAACACTGAAGCTTTCTTT; CDR3 protein: CASSLAQGLNTEAFF
clone size: few; D gene: .; CDR3 length: 14; V gene: TRBV5-1; J gene: TRBJ1-2; CDR3 DNA: TGCGCCAGCAGCTTGAGCACAGATAACTATGGCTACACCTTC; CDR3 protein: CASSLSTDNYGYTF
clone size: .; D gene: .; CDR3 length: 15; V gene: TRBV2; J gene: TRBJ1-6; CDR3 DNA: TGTGCCAGCAGTACGGAGACAGGCTATAATTCACCCCTCCACTTT; CDR3 protein: CASSTETGYNSPLHF
clone size: .; D gene: TRBD1; CDR3 length: 15; V gene: TRBV7-9; J gene: TRBJ1-2; CDR3 DNA: TGTGCCAGCAGCGCCGACAGGGGGCATCTCTATGGCTACACCTTC; CDR3 protein: CASSADRGHLYGYTF
clone size: .; D gene: .; CDR3 length: 15; V gene: TRBV28; J gene: TRBJ1-1; CDR3 DNA: TGTGCCAGCAGTCCCTCCGCAGGGTGGTTTACTGAAGCTTTCTTT; CDR3 protein: CASSPSAGWFTEAFF
clone size: .; D gene: TRBD1; CDR3 length: 13; V gene: TRBV7-2; J gene: TRBJ1-6; CDR3 DNA: TGTGCCAGCAGCTTAGTAGCGGACAGGCCCCTCCACTTT; CDR3 protein: CASSLVADRPLHF
clone size: .; D gene: TRBD1; CDR3 length: 15; V gene: TRBV7-2; J gene: TRBJ2-7; CDR3 DNA: TGTGCCAGCAGCTTAGCGGGACAGGGGGCCTACGAGCAGTACTTC; CDR3 protein: CASSLAGQGAYEQYF
clone size: .; D gene: TRBD1; CDR3 length: 13; V gene: TRBV7-2; J gene: TRBJ1-2; CDR3 DNA: TGTGCCAGCAGCTCCGGACAGGGCTATGGCTACACCTTC; CDR3 protein: CASSSGQGYGYTF
clone size: once; D gene: TRBD1; CDR3 length: 16; V gene: TRBV28; J gene: TRBJ1-3; CDR3 DNA: TGTGCCAGCAGCCAGACAGGGCTAAGCTCTGGAAACACCATATATTTT; CDR3 protein: CASSQTGLSSGNTIYF
clone size: .; D gene: TRBD2; CDR3 length: 16; V gene: TRBV3-1/TRBV3-2; J gene: TRBJ2-1; CDR3 DNA: TGTGCCAGCACCCTACGGGCTAGCGGGAGCCAAGATGAGCAGTTCTTC; CDR3 protein: CASTLRASGSQDEQFF
clone size: .; D gene: TRBD2; CDR3 length: 15; V gene: TRBV5-6; J gene: TRBJ2-7; CDR3 DNA: TGTGCCAGCAGCTCGGCCCAGCGGGGGTTCTACGAGCAGTACTTC; CDR3 protein: CASSSAQRGFYEQYF
clone size: once; D gene: .; CDR3 length: 13; V gene: TRBV5-1; J gene: TRBJ1-1; CDR3 DNA: TGCGCCAGCACCGGACTGATGAACACTGAAGCTTTCTTT; CDR3 protein: CASTGLMNTEAFF
clone size: .; D gene: TRBD2; CDR3 length: 14; V gene: TRBV29-1; J gene: TRBJ2-5; CDR3 DNA: TGCAGCGTTGCAGGCGGGGGGGCCAAAAAGACCCAGTACTTC; CDR3 protein: CSVAGGGAKKTQYF
clone size: .; D gene: TRBD2; CDR3 length: 14; V gene: TRBV2; J gene: TRBJ2-7; CDR3 DNA: TGTGCCAGCACCCGGACTAGCGGGGCGGGCGAGCAGTACTTC; CDR3 protein: CASTRTSGAGEQYF
clone size: .; D gene: TRBD2; CDR3 length: 15; V gene: TRBV24-1; J gene: TRBJ2-2; CDR3 DNA: TGTGCCACCAGTGGCGGGACTACGAACACCGGGGAGCTGTTTTTT; CDR3 protein: CATSGGTTNTGELFF
clone size: .; D gene: .; CDR3 length: 11; V gene: TRBV6-2/TRBV6-3; J gene: TRBJ2-7; CDR3 DNA: TGTGCCAGCAGCTCAGCCTACGAGCAGTACTTC; CDR3 protein: CASSSAYEQYF
clone size: .; D gene: .; CDR3 length: 14; V gene: TRBV7-2; J gene: TRBJ2-1; CDR3 DNA: TGTGCCAGCAGCTTAGGAGGCCCAATCAATGAGCAGTTCTTC; CDR3 protein: CASSLGGPINEQFF
clone size: .; D gene: .; CDR3 length: 14; V gene: TRBV9; J gene: TRBJ2-6; CDR3 DNA: TGTGCCAGCAGCGAATACTCTGGGGCCAACGTCCTGACTTTC; CDR3 protein: CASSEYSGANVLTF
clone size: .; D gene: .; CDR3 length: 14; V gene: TRBV13; J gene: TRBJ2-1; CDR3 DNA: TGTGCCAGCAGCTTTAGGGGGGGTTACAATGAGCAGTTCTTC; CDR3 protein: CASSFRGGYNEQFF
clone size: .; D gene: .; CDR3 length: 14; V gene: TRBV7-9; J gene: TRBJ2-3; CDR3 DNA: TGTGCCAGCAGCCCGACCGGGGGCACAGATACGCAGTATTTT; CDR3 protein: CASSPTGGTDTQYF
clone size: .; D gene: TRBD1; CDR3 length: 15; V gene: TRBV28; J gene: TRBJ1-5; CDR3 DNA: TGTGCCAGCAGTACGACAGGGGCCGGGACGCAGCCCCAGCATTTT; CDR3 protein: CASSTTGAGTQPQHF
clone size: .; D gene: .; CDR3 length: 12; V gene: TRBV2; J gene: TRBJ1-1; CDR3 DNA: TGTGCCAGCAGCGCGGCCAATAGCGAGGCTTTCTTT; CDR3 protein: CASSAANSEAFF
clone size: .; D gene: .; CDR3 length: 16; V gene: TRBV4-3; J gene: TRBJ1-4; CDR3 DNA: TGCGCCTGCGAGCCGGGGGGTTCGGCAACTAATGAAAAACTGTTTTTT; CDR3 protein: CACEPGGSATNEKLFF
clone size: .; D gene: .; CDR3 length: 16; V gene: TRBV5-6; J gene: TRBJ2-7; CDR3 DNA: TGTGCCAGCAGCTTGCACACAATCTCAGGGGCCCACGAGCAGTACTTC; CDR3 protein: CASSLHTISGAHEQYF
clone size: .; D gene: .; CDR3 length: 14; V gene: TRBV5-1; J gene: TRBJ2-3; CDR3 DNA: TGCGCCAGCAGCTTGAAAGGGGGCACAGATACGCAGTATTTT; CDR3 protein: CASSLKGGTDTQYF
clone size: .; D gene: .; CDR3 length: 14; V gene: TRBV7-2; J gene: TRBJ2-6; CDR3 DNA: TGTGCCAGCAGCCCCGCAGCGGGGGCCAACGTCCTGACTTTC; CDR3 protein: CASSPAAGANVLTF
clone size: .; D gene: TRBD1; CDR3 length: 21; V gene: TRBV10-3; J gene: TRBJ1-4; CDR3 DNA: TGTGCCATCAGTGGACTATTGATCCGGGACAGGGGTAGGGCCACTAATGAAAAACTGTTTTTT; CDR3 protein: CAISGLLIRDRGRATNEKLFF
clone size: .; D gene: .; CDR3 length: 16; V gene: TRBV18; J gene: TRBJ1-4; CDR3 DNA: TGTGCCAGCTCACCACCGGCCCGTGCAACTAATGAAAAACTGTTTTTT; CDR3 protein: CASSPPARATNEKLFF
clone size: .; D gene: .; CDR3 length: 14; V gene: TRBV5-1; J gene: TRBJ2-5; CDR3 DNA: TGCGCCAGCAGCCTGGGGGGCCTGGGGGAGACCCAGTACTTC; CDR3 protein: CASSLGGLGETQYF
clone size: .; D gene: .; CDR3 length: 14; V gene: TRBV9; J gene: TRBJ2-7; CDR3 DNA: TGTGCCAGCAGCGTAGTTGACCAGGCGTACGAGCAGTACTTC; CDR3 protein: CASSVVDQAYEQYF